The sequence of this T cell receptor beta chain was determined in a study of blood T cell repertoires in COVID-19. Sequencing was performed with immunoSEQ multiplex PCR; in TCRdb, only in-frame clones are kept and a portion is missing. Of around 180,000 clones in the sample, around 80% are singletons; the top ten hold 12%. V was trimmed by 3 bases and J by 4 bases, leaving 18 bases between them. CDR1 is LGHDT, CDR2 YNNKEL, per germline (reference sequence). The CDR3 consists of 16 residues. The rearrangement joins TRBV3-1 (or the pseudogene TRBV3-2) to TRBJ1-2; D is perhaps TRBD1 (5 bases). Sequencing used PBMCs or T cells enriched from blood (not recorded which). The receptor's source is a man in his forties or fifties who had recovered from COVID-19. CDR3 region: CASSHTAQGPTYGYTF. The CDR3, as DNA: TGTGCCAGCAGCCACACGGCCCAGGGTCCTACCTATGGCTACACCTTC.